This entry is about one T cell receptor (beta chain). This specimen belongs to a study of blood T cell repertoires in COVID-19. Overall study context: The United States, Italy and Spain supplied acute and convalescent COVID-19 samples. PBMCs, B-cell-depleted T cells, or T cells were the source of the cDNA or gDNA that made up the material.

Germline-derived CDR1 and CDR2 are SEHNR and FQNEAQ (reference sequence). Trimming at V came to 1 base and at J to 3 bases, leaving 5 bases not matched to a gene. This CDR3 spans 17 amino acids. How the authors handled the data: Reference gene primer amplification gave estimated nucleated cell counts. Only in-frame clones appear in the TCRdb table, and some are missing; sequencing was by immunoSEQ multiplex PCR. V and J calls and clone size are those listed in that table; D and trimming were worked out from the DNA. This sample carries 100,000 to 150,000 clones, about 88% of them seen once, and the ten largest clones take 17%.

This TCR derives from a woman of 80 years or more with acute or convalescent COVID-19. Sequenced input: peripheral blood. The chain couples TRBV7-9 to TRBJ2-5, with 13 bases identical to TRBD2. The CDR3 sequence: CASSLVPGLAGEETQYF. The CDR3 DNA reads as TGTGCCAGCAGCTTAGTACCCGGACTAGCGGGAGAAGAGACCCAGTACTTC.